This T cell receptor (beta chain) was identified in a study of OX40 agonist ivuxolimab in advanced cancers. Some clones are missing from TCRdb's copy, which holds only in-frame ones; the method was immunoSEQ multiplex PCR. Altogether about 26,000 clones are present, approximately 80% being singletons, with the ten largest covering about a quarter. This sequence originates from an adult with an advanced solid tumor such as melanoma, head and neck, liver or kidney cancer. The source was CD4+ or CD8+ T cells sorted from blood, collected in a trial of the OX40 agonist ivuxolimab.

CDR3 sequence reads: CASSQFKTTAYEQYF. CDR3 DNA: TGTGCCAGCAGCCAGTTTAAGACAACCGCCTACGAGCAGTACTTC. The chain is built from TRBV14 and TRBJ2-7; D unclear. CDR1 is SGHDN, CDR2 FVKESK, per germline. This CDR3 region has 15 residues. Between the trimmed V and J ends, which lost 3 bases and 2 bases, there was a span of 14 bases.